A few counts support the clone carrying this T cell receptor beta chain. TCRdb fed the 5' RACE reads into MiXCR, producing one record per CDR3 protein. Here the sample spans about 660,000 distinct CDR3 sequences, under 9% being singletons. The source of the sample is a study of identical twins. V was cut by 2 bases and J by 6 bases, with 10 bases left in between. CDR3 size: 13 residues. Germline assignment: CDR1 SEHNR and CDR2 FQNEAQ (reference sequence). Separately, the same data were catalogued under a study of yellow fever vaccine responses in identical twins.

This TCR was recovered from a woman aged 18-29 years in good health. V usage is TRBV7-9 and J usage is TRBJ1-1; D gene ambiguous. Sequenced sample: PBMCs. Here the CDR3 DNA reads TGTGCCAGCAGCTTAAAGGACGCATCTGAAGCTTTCTTT. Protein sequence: CASSLKDASEAFF.